The 29 T cell receptor beta chains listed next were all sequenced from one sample in a study of human T cells and chemical hapten exposure. TCRdb re-analysed the RACE reads in MiXCR, keeping a single row per CDR3 protein. The profile shows 70,000 to 100,000 distinct CDR3 sequences, 6% to 9% of them singletons. Time point meaning: patch test 1, 2 weeks after DPC sensitization. The treatment was: therapeutic diphenylcyclopropenone sensitization with weekly scalp DPC. Sequencing was performed on whole blood, taken in connection with sensitization to the hapten diphenylcyclopropenone (DPC). All receptors come from a woman aged 25 to 45 with alopecia areata. Some clones in this sample may be carry-over from other donors' samples.

At least ten counts were recorded for this clonotype. This chain links TRBV10-3 with TRBJ1-1, with D unresolved. The germline V gene encodes CDR1 ENHRY and CDR2 SYGVKD. This CDR3 is 13 amino acids long. The V end lost 0 bases, the J end lost 1 base, and 3 bases lay between the germline ends. The CDR3 protein is CAISESQNTEAFF. Here the CDR3 DNA reads TGTGCCATCAGTGAGTCACAGAACACTGAAGCTTTCTTT.

V gene TRBV5-1 combines with J gene TRBJ1-4; D is perhaps TRBD1 (5 bases). The CDR3 extends over 17 amino acids. V was clipped by 5 bases and J by 0 bases, with 17 bases between them. Germline CDR1 is SGHRS and CDR2 is YFSETQ. The CDR3 sequence is CASRVRPGSTTNEKLFF. CDR3 nucleotide sequence: TGCGCCAGCAGGGTGAGGCCAGGGTCAACAACTAATGAAAAACTGTTTTTT.

This chain joins TRBV5-6 and TRBJ2-1; D not certain. The CDR3 covers 13 residues. Germline CDR1 is SGHDT and CDR2 is YYEEEE. Trimming left V 0 bases short and J 2 bases short, with 3 bases between. CDR3 region: CASSLEPYNEQFF. For the CDR3, the DNA is TGTGCCAGCAGCTTGGAACCCTACAATGAGCAGTTCTTC.

This clonotype has ten or more counts. J is TRBJ1-2 and V is TRBV25-1; TRBD1 matches 9 bases. The CDR3 length is 15 residues. The V gene's germline CDR1 is MGHDK and CDR2 SYGVNS. Trimming removed 3 bases from V and 4 bases from J; junction bases left unmatched: 6. CDR3 coding DNA: TGTGCCAGCAGTGAGTCCGGGACAGGGATCTATGGCTACACCTTC. Translating it yields CASSESGTGIYGYTF.

This clonotype was seen only a few times. The rearrangement links TRBV29-1 to TRBJ1-2; D gene ambiguous. The CDR3 sequence is 14 residues long. Germline-derived CDR1 and CDR2 are SQVTM and ANQGSEA. With 1 base removed from V and 3 bases from J, the gap between germline ends came to 12 bases. DNA of the CDR3: TGCAGCGTTGAAGGAAGGCTTGATCACTATGGCTACACCTTC. Translated, it gives CSVEGRLDHYGYTF.

The chain uses TRBV3-1 and TRBJ2-7; D ambiguous. V was pared by 3 bases and J by 6 bases, with 9 bases between. Germline CDR1 and CDR2: LGHDT and YNNKEL (reference sequence). The CDR3 is 12 residues long. CDR3 bases: TGTGCCAGCAGCCAGTGGCCGGGCGAGCAGTACTTC. Protein sequence: CASSQWPGEQYF.

This rearrangement joins TRBV6-6 to TRBJ2-7; possibly TRBD2 for D (7 bases). V lost 6 bases and J 0 bases, leaving 9 bases between the germline ends. The length of the CDR3 is 13 residues. Per germline, CDR1 MNHNY and CDR2 SVGAGI (reference sequence). CDR3 amino acids: CASRGGASYEQYF. The CDR3 bases are TGTGCCAGCAGAGGGGGGGCCTCCTACGAGCAGTACTTC.

This clonotype was counted ten times or more. The chain links TRBV13 to TRBJ1-6; 9 bases map to TRBD1. The CDR3 spans 15 residues. From germline, CDR1 is PRHDT and CDR2 FYEKMQ (reference sequence). After removal of 3 bases from V and 7 bases from J, the junction contained 4 bases not matched to a gene. In DNA, the CDR3 is TGTGCCAGCAGCTTCGACACAGGGGGCAATTCACCCCTCCACTTT. Translating it yields CASSFDTGGNSPLHF.

The V gene is TRBV18, the J gene TRBJ2-2; TRBD1 or TRBD2 may be the D gene (5 bases each). The CDR3 runs 15 residues. The V and J ends lost 4 bases and 8 bases respectively, with 17 bases between them. Germline V gene lookup returns CDR1 KGHSH and CDR2 LQKENI. CDR3 residues: CASSRPGTAGGELFF. CDR3 nucleotide sequence: TGTGCCAGCTCACGTCCCGGGACCGCCGGTGGGGAGCTGTTTTTT.

This chain joins TRBV5-4 and TRBJ2-5, with TRBD2 identical over 9 bases. The CDR3 has 16 amino acids. Germline V gene sequence: CDR1 SGHNT, CDR2 YYREEE (reference sequence). The ends lost 4 bases at V and 4 bases at J; junction bases unmatched: 11. In DNA form, the CDR3 reads TGTGCCAGCAGCGAAGGGATAGCGGGGGTAGTAGAGACCCAGTACTTC. Translation: CASSEGIAGVVETQYF.

The chain is built from TRBV29-1 and TRBJ1-1, with a tentative D call TRBD1 (6 bases). V lost 7 bases, J lost 2 bases, and 14 bases lay in between. This CDR3 has 13 residues. The germline gives CDR1 SQVTM, CDR2 ANQGSEA. CDR3 DNA sequence: TGCAGCGCCGAAAACAGGGAAAACACTGAAGCTTTCTTT. Protein product: CSAENRENTEAFF.

This clonotype was recorded many times. The rearrangement links TRBV2 to TRBJ2-3, with TRBD1 matching over 7 bases. The junction had 7 bases not matched to a gene; V was cut back by 7 bases and J by 6 bases. The germline CDR1 and CDR2 sequences are SNHLY and FYNNEI. The CDR3 has 13 residues. CDR3 bases: TGTGCCAGCATTCACAGGGGATCGGATACGCAGTATTTT. Translating it yields CASIHRGSDTQYF.

The table lists this clonotype with many counts. The chain links TRBV11-2 to TRBJ2-3, with TRBD1 identical over 7 bases. CDR3 size: 16 residues. J gave up 2 bases and V 5 bases, and 10 bases lay outside the gene matches. The germline CDR1 and CDR2 sequences are SGHAT and FQNNGV. For the CDR3, the DNA is TGTGCCAGCAGCCCCTACTCGGGACAGTACACAGATACGCAGTATTTT. This translates into CASSPYSGQYTDTQYF.

In this sample, this clonotype turned up a few times. The V gene is TRBV18, the J gene TRBJ2-1, with a weak D call TRBD1 (5 bases). Deletions cut 6 bases from V and 4 bases from J, with 16 bases between. The CDR3 has 15 amino acids. Looked up from germline, CDR1 is KGHSH and CDR2 is LQKENI. Here the CDR3 DNA reads TGTGCCAGCTCCTTGGACAATTCCCCATACAATGAGCAGTTCTTC. It codes for CASSLDNSPYNEQFF.

In this sample, this clonotype turned up many times. The rearrangement links TRBV2 to TRBJ1-2; maybe TRBD1 (5 bases). Germline values: CDR1 SNHLY, CDR2 FYNNEI. V was pared by 3 bases and J by 5 bases, with 10 bases between. CDR3 length equals 13 residues. The CDR3, as DNA: TGTGCCAGCAGTGATTTGGGGGTATATGGCTACACCTTC. Translation: CASSDLGVYGYTF.

This clonotype was counted many times. The chain has TRBV7-9 and TRBJ1-6; the D gene is possibly TRBD1 (5 bases). V shed 10 bases and J shed 3 bases, with 16 bases lying between them. CDR3 length: 15 amino acids. Germline CDR1 reads SEHNR; CDR2 reads FQNEAQ (reference sequence). The CDR3 is CATVGLPYYNSPLHF. The CDR3 coding sequence is TGTGCCACCGTGGGGCTTCCCTACTATAATTCACCCCTCCACTTT.

The rearrangement joins TRBV7-9 to TRBJ2-7, with a tentative D call TRBD1 (6 bases). Germline assignment: CDR1 SEHNR and CDR2 FQNEAQ (reference sequence). The V end lost 6 bases, the J end lost 5 bases, and 20 bases lay between the germline ends. The CDR3 contains 15 residues. CDR3 protein: CASSIGQKPSNEQYF. CDR3 sequence (DNA): TGTGCCAGCAGTATAGGACAGAAACCCTCGAACGAGCAGTACTTC.

This clonotype appeared many times. The CDR3, as DNA: TGTGCCAGCGGGGCAGGACGGGAGACCCAGTACTTC. This sequence encodes CASGAGRETQYF. This sequence joins TRBV6-6 and TRBJ2-5, with D perhaps matching TRBD1 (5 bases). The length of the CDR3 is 12 residues. The germline V and J ends were trimmed by 8 bases and 5 bases, with 12 bases remaining between them. CDR1 is MNHNY and CDR2 is SVGAGI in the germline V gene (reference sequence).

This clonotype was counted only a few times. This rearrangement joins TRBV7-2 to TRBJ1-5, with D perhaps matching TRBD1 (5 bases). CDR3 length equals 13 residues. The germline V and J ends were trimmed by 1 base and 4 bases, with 5 bases remaining between them. Germline loops: CDR1 SGHTA, CDR2 FQGNSA. The CDR3 region has the DNA TGTGCCAGCAGCTTAGGACAGAATCAGCCCCAGCATTTT. Its protein is CASSLGQNQPQHF.

This clonotype was counted a few times. The V gene is TRBV20-1, the J gene TRBJ1-4; D ambiguous. CDR1 and CDR2 (germline): DFQATT, SNEGSKA (reference sequence). This CDR3 is 15 amino acids long. The V and J ends lost 5 bases and 2 bases respectively, with 15 bases between them. The CDR3 sequence is CSAPDLKRTNEKLFF. The CDR3 nucleotides are TGCAGTGCTCCCGACCTGAAGAGGACTAATGAAAAACTGTTTTTT.

This clonotype was counted many times. The rearrangement links TRBV9 to TRBJ2-6; possible D gene TRBD1, 6 bases. With 0 bases removed from V and 0 bases from J, the gap between germline ends came to 13 bases. Per the germline V gene, CDR1 is SGDLS and CDR2 is YYNGEE. CDR3 size: 18 residues. The CDR3 protein is CASSVEAGASSGANVLTF. CDR3 sequence (DNA): TGTGCCAGCAGCGTAGAAGCAGGGGCCTCCTCTGGGGCCAACGTCCTGACTTTC.

This clonotype was picked up many times. CDR3 amino acids: CASSYGPPVWSYEQYF. In DNA, the CDR3 is TGTGCCAGCAGTTACGGTCCCCCGGTATGGTCCTACGAGCAGTACTTC. The rearrangement links TRBV6-5 to TRBJ2-7, with D hard to call. V dropped 2 bases and J dropped 1 base, with 15 bases sitting between them. The CDR3 is made up of 16 amino acids. Germline CDR1 is MNHEY and CDR2 is SVGAGI.

The genes are TRBV7-9 and TRBJ1-2; TRBD1 matches 7 bases. The CDR3 is 12 residues long. With 5 bases clipped from V and 4 bases from J, the junction kept 1 base outside the gene matches. Germline V lookup: CDR1 SEHNR, CDR2 FQNEAQ (reference sequence). DNA of the CDR3: TGTGCCAGCAGCGGGGACAGCTATGGCTACACCTTC. Amino acid sequence: CASSGDSYGYTF. The variable domain in full, completed from reference TRBV7-9 and TRBJ1-2, reads DTGVSQNPRHKITKRGQNVTFRCDPISEHNRLYWYRQTLGQGPEFLTYFQNEAQLEKSRLLSDRFSAERPKGSFSTLEIQRTEQGDSAMYLCASSGDSYGYTFGSGTRLTVV.

Concerning this clonotype: A much larger clone differs by one base, so this may be a read error. The chain joins TRBV5-1 to TRBJ2-1; maybe TRBD2 (5 bases). Per germline, CDR1 SGHRS and CDR2 YFSETQ. Trimming stripped 3 bases from V and 8 bases from J, with 12 bases between. There are 13 residues in the CDR3. The CDR3 DNA reads TGCGCCAGCAGCTGGGGAGAGTTGGATGAGCAGTTCTTC. This encodes CASSWGELDEQFF.

J is TRBJ2-3 and V is TRBV18; 12 bases match TRBD2. With 3 bases clipped from V and 1 base from J, the junction kept 2 bases outside the gene matches. The CDR3 totals 16 residues. CDR1 is KGHSH, CDR2 LQKENI, per germline. The CDR3 is CASSPSSGGGTDTQYF. DNA of the CDR3: TGTGCCAGCTCACCTTCTAGCGGGGGGGGCACAGATACGCAGTATTTT.

The sample holds many counts of this clonotype. The rearrangement joins TRBV19 to TRBJ1-5, with D tentatively TRBD1 (6 bases). The germline V gene has CDR1 LNHDA and CDR2 SQIVND (reference sequence). The CDR3 loop spans 15 amino acids. V was clipped by 7 bases and J by 0 bases, with 13 bases between them. CDR3 loop: CASIPDRSSNQPQHF. The CDR3 DNA is TGTGCCAGTATCCCGGACAGATCTAGCAATCAGCCCCAGCATTTT.

This clonotype was detected only a few times. V and J are TRBV5-1 and TRBJ2-5; 7 bases are a match to TRBD2. This CDR3 contains 14 residues. The germline gives CDR1 SGHRS, CDR2 YFSETQ. J was trimmed by 5 bases and V by 4 bases; bases with no gene match: 8. Here the CDR3 DNA reads TGCGCCAGCAGCCGGACTAGGCGGGACGAGACCCAGTACTTC. Its protein product is CASSRTRRDETQYF.

V is TRBV5-4 and J is TRBJ2-7; a possible D gene is TRBD1 (5 bases). The V end lost 5 bases, the J end lost 1 base, and 19 bases lay between the germline ends. This CDR3 has 16 residues. Per the germline V gene, CDR1 is SGHNT and CDR2 is YYREEE (reference sequence). The DNA for the CDR3 is TGTGCCAGCAGTTCAACATCAGGGTTGGGTTCCTACGAGCAGTACTTC. It encodes CASSSTSGLGSYEQYF.

This clonotype was counted only a few times. Given a much more abundant clone one base away, this may be a read error. The chain recombines TRBV10-3 with TRBJ1-4, with 11 positions matching TRBD1. The CDR3 is 14 amino acids. V lost 10 bases and J lost 7; bases outside the gene matches: 8. CDR1 is ENHRY, CDR2 SYGVKD, per germline. Here the CDR3 reads CATKRTGGGEKLFF. For the CDR3, the DNA is TGTGCCACGAAAAGGACAGGGGGCGGTGAAAAACTGTTTTTT.